A single sample is the source of the 6 T cell receptor beta chains below, sequenced in a study of blood T cell repertoires in COVID-19 (dated by TCRdb to 2018 to 2021). Library method: the immunoSEQ multiplex PCR assay. Held by TCRdb, this immuneACCESS table contains in-frame sequences only and omits some clones. Under half of the omission traces to an unresolved V gene where checked; the cause of the rest is unknown. The table for this sample lists about 180,000 clones; more than 80% of them were counted only once. The biggest ten clones account for around 6.2% of the sample. The sample comprised PBMCs or T cells enriched from blood (not recorded which). Receptor source: a man aged 35 to 55 who had recovered from COVID-19.

The chain employs TRBV6-5 and TRBJ2-1, with 12 nucleotides matching TRBD2. The CDR3 length is 15 residues. V shed 5 bases, J shed 3 bases, and the junction held 2 bases outside the gene matches. Germline lookup yields CDR1 MNHEY and CDR2 SVGAGI. The CDR3 loop is CASSRTSGNYNEQFF. The CDR3 DNA is TGTGCCAGCAGTCGGACTAGCGGGAACTACAATGAGCAGTTCTTC.

The chain employs TRBV5-4 and TRBJ2-5; D not resolved. The V end lost 7 bases, the J end lost 1 base, and 11 bases lay between the germline ends. Looked up from germline, CDR1 is SGHNT and CDR2 is YYREEE (reference sequence). This CDR3 spans 13 amino acids. CDR3 sequence (DNA): TGTGCCAGCGCCGCCAGAGGCCAAGAGACCCAGTACTTC. This codes for CASAARGQETQYF. The full variable domain, rest sourced from reference TRBV5-4 and TRBJ2-5, is ETGVTQSPTHLIKTRGQQVTLRCSSQSGHNTVSWYQQALGQGPQFIFQYYREEENGRGNFPPRFSGLQFPNYSSELNVNALELDDSALYLCASAARGQETQYFGPGTRLLVL.

This clone was seen a handful of times. The chain recombines TRBV7-2 with TRBJ2-2, with D hard to call. Trimming took off 5 bases at V and 2 bases at J, with 9 bases between the two ends. CDR1 is SGHTA and CDR2 is FQGNSA in the germline V gene. The CDR3 has 14 amino acids. CDR3 DNA: TGTGCCAGCAGCCTCGGGTCCAACACCGGGGAGCTGTTTTTT. Translating it yields CASSLGSNTGELFF.

This clone has only a few counts. V and J are TRBV30 and TRBJ2-7, with D possibly being TRBD1 (5 bases). The CDR3 contains 13 residues. Trimming pared 4 bases from V and 2 bases from J, leaving 12 bases between. Germline V CDR1 and CDR2: GTSNPN, SVGIG (reference sequence). The CDR3 DNA follows: TGTGCCTGGACTGCCCAGGGTCCCTACGAGCAGTACTTC. Its protein is CAWTAQGPYEQYF.

V usage is TRBV5-5 and J usage is TRBJ2-3; weak D call: TRBD1 (5 bases). The CDR3 length is 15 residues. Germline CDR1 SGHKS, CDR2 YYEKEE (reference sequence). Trimming shortened V by 3 bases and J by 0 bases, and 11 bases separated the two germline ends. Here the CDR3 reads CASSSRDRSTDTQYF. The CDR3 nucleotides read TGTGCCAGCAGCTCCCGAGACAGAAGCACAGATACGCAGTATTTT.

J is TRBJ1-2 and V is TRBV24-1; no firm D call. Germline V gene data show CDR1 as KGHDR and CDR2 as SFDVKD. Trimming shortened V by 3 bases and J by 2 bases, and 9 bases separated the two germline ends. CDR3 length: 14 residues. CDR3 amino acids: CATSDPGRNYGYTF. CDR3 nucleotides: TGTGCCACCAGTGATCCCGGGAGAAACTATGGCTACACCTTC.